Only a few counts were recorded for the clone carrying this T cell receptor (beta chain). Its antigen is as yet unknown. The V gene lost 1 base and the J gene lost 7 bases, with 10 bases spanning the gap. Per the germline V gene, CDR1 is PRHDT and CDR2 is FYEKMQ (reference sequence). This CDR3 has 14 amino acids. The data stem from a study of cytomegalovirus exposure and HLA in healthy donors. In the PCR, 60 Vbeta and 13 Jbeta primers were used. Assay used: immunoSEQ multiplex PCR; TCRdb lists only in-frame clones, some missing. This sample has approximately 170,000 clones, with more than 65% found just once. General study points: Cytomegalovirus-associated TCR beta chains were listed, numbering roughly 150.

The chain couples TRBV13 to TRBJ1-4; possibly TRBD1 for D (5 bases). This sequence was found in a woman between 25 and 40 years old in good health and CMV-seropositive. Sequenced input: PBMCs. CDR3 DNA: TGTGCCAGCAGCTTAGCGGGGGTTGGTGAAAAACTGTTTTTT. Protein sequence: CASSLAGVGEKLFF.